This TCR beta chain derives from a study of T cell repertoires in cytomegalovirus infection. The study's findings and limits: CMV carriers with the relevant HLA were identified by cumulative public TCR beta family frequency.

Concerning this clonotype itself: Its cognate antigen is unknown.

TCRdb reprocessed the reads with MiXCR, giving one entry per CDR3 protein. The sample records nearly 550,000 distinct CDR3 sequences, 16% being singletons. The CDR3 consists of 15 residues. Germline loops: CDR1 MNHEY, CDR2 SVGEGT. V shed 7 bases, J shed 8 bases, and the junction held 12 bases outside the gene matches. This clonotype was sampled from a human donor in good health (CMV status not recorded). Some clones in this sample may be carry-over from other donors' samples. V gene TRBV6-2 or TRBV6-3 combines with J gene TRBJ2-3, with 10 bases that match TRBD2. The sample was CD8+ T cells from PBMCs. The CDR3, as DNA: TGTGCCAGCACCCCCGGCACTAGCGGGATTGGTACGCAGTATTTT. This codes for CASTPGTSGIGTQYF.